Listed here are 3 T cell receptor beta chains from one sample, sequenced in a study of Graves' ophthalmopathy and Graves' hyperthyroidism. CDR3 regions of TCR beta were amplified from RNA transcripts. First-round RT-PCR relied on HTBI primers, and a second-round multiplex PCR came next. One entry per CDR3 protein, called by TCRdb with MiXCR from the multiplex PCR reads. The sample shows fewer than 650,000 distinct CDR3 sequences, around a fifth of them seen only once. Sequencing was carried out using peripheral blood. Source of these receptors: a young woman with stable Graves' hyperthyroidism. Some clones in this sample may be carry-over from other donors' samples.

This clonotype was detected many times. The chain combines TRBV12-3 or TRBV12-4 with TRBJ2-7, with unresolved D. Trimming left V 4 bases short and J 2 bases short, with 15 bases between. The CDR3 runs 15 residues. CDR3 residues: CASSSSLTATYEQYF. CDR3 bases: TGTGCCAGCAGTTCCTCATTAACAGCAACCTACGAGCAGTACTTC.

This clonotype was found a few times. It may be a read error: a sequence one base away is much more abundant. CDR3 in amino acids: CSASSVGDYYGYTF. The CDR3 DNA sequence: TGCAGTGCCTCCTCTGTGGGGGACTACTATGGCTACACCTTC. The chain joins TRBV20-1 to TRBJ1-2; D might be TRBD1 (5 bases). Deletions cut 6 bases from V and 3 bases from J, with 17 bases between. CDR3 size: 14 residues. CDR1 DFQATT and CDR2 SNEGSKA come from the germline V gene (reference sequence).

This clonotype was detected ten times or more. This chain links TRBV10-3 with TRBJ1-2; D remains unclear. Germline-derived CDR1 and CDR2 are ENHRY and SYGVKD. The CDR3 has 15 residues. V lost 4 bases to trimming and J lost 3 bases, with 15 bases between them. The CDR3 sequence: CAISVTTSPDYGYTF. In DNA, the CDR3 is TGTGCCATCAGTGTAACTACTTCACCGGACTATGGCTACACCTTC.